The rows below give T cell receptor beta chains drawn from one sample of a study of identical twins. MiXCR was run by TCRdb on the 5' RACE reads, yielding one entry per CDR3 protein. The sample records 130,000 to 150,000 distinct CDR3 sequences, 3.5% being singletons. Sequences were obtained from memory T cells sorted from blood. The receptors here all came from a man between 18 and 29 years old in good health. Each CDR3 is given with its conserved first and last residue. Fields, in order: D gene, clone size, J gene, V gene, CDR3 DNA, CDR3 protein. A D gene is named only where the DNA matches it firmly. Part of the rows lack a size; the others show once, few, many or a class for expanded clones.

>NA|many|TRBJ2-7|TRBV28
TGTGCCAGCAGTTTAGACATCCTCTACGAGCAGTACTTC
CASSLDILYEQYF
>NA|few|TRBJ1-4|TRBV11-1
TGTGCCAGCAGCTTGGGCGCCCCAAATGAAAAACTGTTTTTT
CASSLGAPNEKLFF
>NA|many|TRBJ2-1|TRBV4-1
TGCGCCAGCAGCCAAGTGGCTGACGGATCCTACAATGAGCAGTTCTTC
CASSQVADGSYNEQFF
>NA|few|TRBJ2-3|TRBV18
TGTGCCAGCTCACCAGGGGGCGAAGATACGCAGTATTTT
CASSPGGEDTQYF
>NA|NA|TRBJ2-5|TRBV27
TGTGCCAGCAGTCTACGGTCGCGCGAGACCCAGTACTTC
CASSLRSRETQYF
>TRBD2|many|TRBJ2-3|TRBV12-3/TRBV12-4
TGTGCCAGCAGTCCAGCGGGAGCCACAGATACGCAGTATTTT
CASSPAGATDTQYF
>NA|many|TRBJ2-1|TRBV5-1
TGCGCCAGCAGCGATCAGGGGTTTAGTGCCAATGAGCAGTTCTTC
CASSDQGFSANEQFF
>NA|many|TRBJ2-7|TRBV20-1
TGCAGTGCTAACCACCCTAGGGGGATTCCTCGCGACCTTACCTACGAGCAGTACTTC
CSANHPRGIPRDLTYEQYF
>NA|NA|TRBJ1-1|TRBV28
TGTGCCACACGGGAATACTCGAACACTGAAGCTTTCTTT
CATREYSNTEAFF
>NA|many|TRBJ2-5|TRBV27
TGTGCCAGCAGTTTAAATCCGGGGCGAGAGACCCAGTACTTC
CASSLNPGRETQYF
>NA|many|TRBJ2-2|TRBV20-1
TGCAGTGCTAGATCCGGGCTGGGTTTCAGCACCGGGGAGCTGTTTTTT
CSARSGLGFSTGELFF
>TRBD2|many|TRBJ2-3|TRBV29-1
TGCAGCGTTGAGGGGGTGGGTAGCGGGAGTACAGATACGCAGTATTTT
CSVEGVGSGSTDTQYF
>NA|medium-sized|TRBJ2-3|TRBV3-1
TGTGCCAGCAGCCGAGGGGACGGCACGCAGTATTTT
CASSRGDGTQYF
>NA|many|TRBJ1-4|TRBV12-3/TRBV12-4
TGTGCCAGCAGTTGGTCGGGGCCTGCAACTAATGAAAAACTGTTTTTT
CASSWSGPATNEKLFF
>TRBD2|many|TRBJ2-2|TRBV3-1
TGTGCCAGCAGTTTGGGACTAGCGGGAAGGTCCGGCACCGGGGAGCTGTTTTTT
CASSLGLAGRSGTGELFF
>NA|many|TRBJ1-4|TRBV12-3/TRBV12-4
TGTGCCAGCAAGAGATCGACTAATGAAAAACTGTTTTTT
CASKRSTNEKLFF
>TRBD2|many|TRBJ2-1|TRBV3-1
TGTGCCAGCGCCCGGGCTAGCGGGAGTGTTGGTGAGCAGTTCTTC
CASARASGSVGEQFF
>NA|many|TRBJ1-5|TRBV6-2/TRBV6-3
TGTGCCAGCCACCCCTCGTGGCTTAGCAATCAGCCCCAGCATTTT
CASHPSWLSNQPQHF
>NA|many|TRBJ1-5|TRBV24-1
TGTGCCACCAGTGATCCCGGGCCCCGCAATCAGCCCCAGCATTTT
CATSDPGPRNQPQHF
>NA|few|TRBJ1-1|TRBV3-1
TGTGCCAGCAGCCTAACACAGGTTTCTGAAGCTTTCTTT
CASSLTQVSEAFF
>NA|many|TRBJ1-6|TRBV7-8
TGTGCCAGCAGCTCCTCTTCAACGGGGCCATCACCCCTCCACTTT
CASSSSSTGPSPLHF
>TRBD1|many|TRBJ2-4|TRBV3-1
TGTGCCAGCAGCCAATGGGACAGGGAGGTCAGCATTCAGTACTTC
CASSQWDREVSIQYF
>TRBD2|many|TRBJ2-3|TRBV5-1
TGCGCCAGCAGCTTGTCCCTAGCGGGAGGGAGAGATACGCAGTATTTT
CASSLSLAGGRDTQYF
>TRBD2|few|TRBJ2-1|TRBV7-2
TGTGCCAGCAGCCGAGAACTAGCGGGAGGGCGCTACAATGAGCAGTTCTTC
CASSRELAGGRYNEQFF
>NA|many|TRBJ2-1|TRBV29-1
TGCAGCCTTATCATAGGGCGGGATGAGTTCTTC
CSLIIGRDEFF
>NA|NA|TRBJ1-5|TRBV30
TGTGCCTGGAGTGACAGTAGCAATCAGCCCCAGCATTTT
CAWSDSSNQPQHF
>NA|many|TRBJ2-1|TRBV11-3
TGTGCCAGCAGCCCCGGAGGGCCCTACAATGAGCAGTTCTTC
CASSPGGPYNEQFF
>NA|many|TRBJ2-1|TRBV7-6
TGTGCCAGCAGCTTAGTTGGGACCGCTGAGCAGTTCTTC
CASSLVGTAEQFF
>NA|many|TRBJ1-1|TRBV5-6
TGTGCCAGCAGCTTTATCTGGGGGGCATATTCCCCTGAAGCTTTCTTT
CASSFIWGAYSPEAFF
>NA|many|TRBJ1-3|TRBV20-1
TGCAGTGCTGGAACACCGAGCTCTGGAAACACCATATATTTT
CSAGTPSSGNTIYF
>TRBD1|few|TRBJ2-1|TRBV20-1
TGCAGTGCTGGGACAGGGGGGAGCTCCTACAATGAGCAGTTCTTC
CSAGTGGSSYNEQFF
>TRBD2|many|TRBJ2-3|TRBV5-1
TGCGCCAGCAGATCGCGGGGGACTAGCGGCCGCACAGATACGCAGTATTTT
CASRSRGTSGRTDTQYF
>TRBD1|many|TRBJ2-4|TRBV28
TGTGCCAGCAACTCCCCTGGGACAGGGGGTTCAGCCAAAAACATTCAGTACTTC
CASNSPGTGGSAKNIQYF
>NA|many|TRBJ1-1|TRBV27
TGTGCCAGCAGTTTAATAGGTTCCGAAGCTTTCTTT
CASSLIGSEAFF
>NA|many|TRBJ1-5|TRBV20-1
TGCAGTGCTAGAGGTACAGACCGCCTGGCCCAGCATTTT
CSARGTDRLAQHF
>NA|many|TRBJ2-5|TRBV7-2
TGTGCCAGCAGCATCATTCCGGGCCCAGGGACCCAGTACTTC
CASSIIPGPGTQYF
>NA|many|TRBJ2-1|TRBV28
TGTGCCAGCAGTACTACAAGACAGGGAGGCCGGTTCTTC
CASSTTRQGGRFF
>NA|few|TRBJ2-1|TRBV24-1
TGTGCCACCAGTGATTGGCCGATAAACAATGAGCAGTTCTTC
CATSDWPINNEQFF
>NA|many|TRBJ2-3|TRBV5-5
TGTGCCAGCAGCGATACCAGGGGAGTCACAGATACGCAGTATTTT
CASSDTRGVTDTQYF
>NA|many|TRBJ2-3|TRBV7-9
TGTGCCAGCAGCGTCTCCGGGAGAGGTGTATCAGATACGCAGTATTTT
CASSVSGRGVSDTQYF
>NA|many|TRBJ1-6|TRBV20-1
TGCAGTGCTATTCCACTAGGGTCCCAATCTGTTTCACCCCTCCACTTT
CSAIPLGSQSVSPLHF
>TRBD1|many|TRBJ2-7|TRBV12-3/TRBV12-4
TGTGCCAGCAGCACCACCAGGGACAGGGTCGGTGAGCAGTACTTC
CASSTTRDRVGEQYF
>TRBD2|many|TRBJ2-1|TRBV20-1
TGCAGTATTGGCGGGAGGACCGGGAATGAGCAGTTCTTC
CSIGGRTGNEQFF
>TRBD2|many|TRBJ2-1|TRBV28
TGTGCCAGCAGTTTTGTCGGACTAGCGGGTAGTAGGGGCCCCAATGAGCAGTTCTTC
CASSFVGLAGSRGPNEQFF
>TRBD1|many|TRBJ2-7|TRBV27
TGTGCCAGCAGTCCCTCCGGGACAGGGCCGTACGAGCAGTACTTC
CASSPSGTGPYEQYF
>TRBD2|many|TRBJ2-1|TRBV12-3/TRBV12-4
TGTGCCAGCAGACTAGCGGGAGGTACCAATGAGCAGTTCTTC
CASRLAGGTNEQFF
>NA|few|TRBJ2-2|TRBV4-2
TGTGCCAGCAGCCAAGGGGCTGCCAACACCGGGGAGCTGTTTTTT
CASSQGAANTGELFF
>TRBD1|many|TRBJ2-1|TRBV18
TGTGCCAGCTCGGACAGGACCACGCAACCTTTCGTCTTC
CASSDRTTQPFVF
>NA|many|TRBJ1-2|TRBV5-5
TGTGCCAGCAGCCCCGAGGGGGTAAGAGGGTATGGCTACACCTTC
CASSPEGVRGYGYTF
>NA|many|TRBJ2-7|TRBV20-1
TGCAGTGCTAGAGGGACGGTGACCTACGAGCAGTACTTC
CSARGTVTYEQYF
>NA|many|TRBJ2-2|TRBV4-3
TGCGCCAGCAGCCAAGATTACCGCAGGGGAAAGACCGGGGAGCTGTTTTTT
CASSQDYRRGKTGELFF
>TRBD1|many|TRBJ1-2|TRBV6-1
TGTGCCAGCCTACAGGGGAACTATGGCTACACCTTC
CASLQGNYGYTF
>NA|many|TRBJ2-2|TRBV5-1
TGCGCCAGCAGCTCTAAGACCATGAACACCGGGGAGCTGTTTTTT
CASSSKTMNTGELFF
>NA|few|TRBJ2-5|TRBV20-1
TGCAGTGCTTCCCCAACGGAGACCCAGTACTTC
CSASPTETQYF
>TRBD1|few|TRBJ2-3|TRBV5-4
TGTGCCAGCAGCCGCGACAGGGGAGGCGCAGATACGCAGTATTTT
CASSRDRGGADTQYF